A single sample is the source of the 32 T cell receptor beta chains below, sequenced in a study of Ad26.COV2.S vaccination and SARS-CoV-2 variants. Method: immunoSEQ multiplex PCR; TCRdb's copy keeps in-frame clones and lacks some. The data contain roughly 180,000 clones, around 88% of them singletons. The source material was peripheral blood, sampled after recovery from COVID-19. These receptors came from a human donor who had recovered from COVID-19.

CDR3 loop: CASSLAAKLAGSRETQYF. CDR3 coding DNA: TGTGCCAGCAGCTTAGCTGCGAAACTAGCGGGGAGTAGAGAGACCCAGTACTTC. The rearrangement joins TRBV7-9 to TRBJ2-5; TRBD2 aligns across 10 bases. Germline CDR1 is SEHNR and CDR2 is FQNEAQ (reference sequence). Trimming at V came to 0 bases and at J to 4 bases, leaving 11 bases not matched to a gene. The CDR3 extends over 18 amino acids.

CDR3 loop: CASSFGTTNTEAFF. Here the CDR3 DNA reads TGTGCCAGCAGCTTCGGGACAACTAACACTGAAGCTTTCTTT. The genes are TRBV5-6 and TRBJ1-1, with D possibly TRBD1 on 6 matching bases. V was trimmed by 2 bases and J by 2 bases, leaving 10 bases between them. Germline values: CDR1 SGHDT, CDR2 YYEEEE. The CDR3 spans 14 residues.

The CDR3 coding sequence is TGTGCCAGCAGCCCTAGTGTGGGCAACTATGGCTACACCTTC. It codes for CASSPSVGNYGYTF. This rearrangement joins TRBV7-8 to TRBJ1-2; D remains ambiguous. This CDR3 is built from 14 residues. Deletions cut 5 bases from V and 2 bases from J, with 12 bases between. Germline V CDR1 and CDR2: SGHVS, FQNEAQ.

This clone was counted once. An end of the junction differs from the germline gene, which may be a read error. This sequence joins TRBV27 and TRBJ2-2; 8 nucleotides align to TRBD1. Germline CDR1 MNHEY, CDR2 SMNVEV (reference sequence). This CDR3 has 16 residues. The CDR3 loop reads CASSGRRGRQHRGAVF. The CDR3 DNA is TGTGCCAGCAGTGGTCGCAGGGGGCGCCAACACCGGGGAGCTGTTTTT.

This chain uses TRBV7-2 with TRBJ2-7; D gene ambiguous. The germline CDR1 and CDR2 sequences are SGHTA and FQGNSA. The germline V and J ends were trimmed by 1 base and 5 bases, with 12 bases remaining between them. This CDR3 has 14 amino acids. In DNA, the CDR3 is TGTGCCAGCAGCTTAGAAGGCAGGCGGCACGAGCAGTACTTC. It encodes CASSLEGRRHEQYF. The full variable domain, rest sourced from reference TRBV7-2 and TRBJ2-7, is GAGVSQSPSNKVTEKGKDVELRCDPISGHTALYWYRQSLGQGLEFLIYFQGNSAPDKSGLPSDRFSAERTGGSVSTLTIQRTQQEDSAVYLCASSLEGRRHEQYFGPGTRLTVT.

This sequence joins TRBV5-6 and TRBJ2-7; TRBD1 matches at 10 bases. This CDR3 is built from 14 residues. Germline values: CDR1 SGHDT, CDR2 YYEEEE. The ends lost 1 base at V and 5 bases at J; junction bases unmatched: 3. DNA for the CDR3: TGTGCCAGCAGCTTGCTGACAGGGGGCGACGAGCAGTACTTC. Protein product: CASSLLTGGDEQYF.

In DNA, the CDR3 is TGCGCCAGCAGTCCCCTAGGGCCAGGGGTAATGGGTAATGAAAAACTGTTTTTT. Translated, it gives CASSPLGPGVMGNEKLFF. V gene TRBV23-1 combines with J gene TRBJ1-4, with D perhaps TRBD1 (6 bases). TRBV23-1 is recorded as an ORF, its role being uncertain. Trimming removed 4 bases at V and 4 bases at J, with 22 bases between. This CDR3 is built from 18 residues.

This chain links TRBV6-4 with TRBJ1-4; no clear D gene. The germline CDR1 and CDR2 sequences are MRHNA and SNTAGT. V was shortened by 7 bases and J by 2 bases, with 11 bases between the two germline ends. The CDR3 length is 14 residues. The CDR3 DNA is TGTGCCAGCAAAGCGGGCGCGACTAATGAAAAACTGTTTTTT. Protein: CASKAGATNEKLFF.

This chain connects TRBV10-3 to TRBJ1-1; 9 bases line up with TRBD1. The CDR3 totals 13 residues. V lost 8 bases, J lost 5 bases, and 6 bases stayed unmatched. CDR1 ENHRY and CDR2 SYGVKD come from the germline V gene. CDR3 bases: TGTGCCATCTTTGGGGACAGGGATACTGAAGCTTTCTTT. Protein sequence: CAIFGDRDTEAFF.

This clone appeared a single time. The V call is TRBV27, the J call TRBJ2-7; tentatively, D is TRBD2 (6 bases). The CDR3 is made up of 16 amino acids. The germline V gene encodes CDR1 MNHEY and CDR2 SMNVEV (reference sequence). Trimming cost V 3 bases and J 2 bases, with 17 bases left between them. In DNA form, the CDR3 reads TGTGCCAGCAGTTTGTATCCTAGCGCCCCAACCTACGAGCAGTACTTC. Protein sequence: CASSLYPSAPTYEQYF.

The chain joins TRBV10-3 to TRBJ1-2, with a possible D match to TRBD1 (6 bases). V was shortened by 4 bases and J by 0 bases, with 12 bases between the two germline ends. Germline lookup yields CDR1 ENHRY and CDR2 SYGVKD. This CDR3 spans 15 amino acids. The CDR3 bases are TGTGCCATCAGTGCAGAGGGGGGGGCTAACTATGGCTACACCTTC. As protein: CAISAEGGANYGYTF.

The rearrangement uses TRBV6-6 and TRBJ1-6; D gene unclear. Germline V gene data show CDR1 as MNHNY and CDR2 as SVGAGI (reference sequence). V was cut by 10 bases and J by 1 base, with 11 bases left in between. This CDR3 has 14 amino acids. The CDR3 nucleotides are TGTGCCATTCAGGCGGGGTCCTATAATTCACCCCTCCACTTT. Amino acid sequence: CAIQAGSYNSPLHF.

This chain links TRBV23-1 with TRBJ1-1; D gene uncertain. TRBV23-1 is labeled an ORF, and its function is uncertain. This CDR3 is 14 amino acids long. Trimming took off 2 bases at V and 1 base at J, with 8 bases between the two ends. CDR3 amino acids: CASSQRAGNTEAFF. The CDR3 region has the DNA TGCGCCAGCAGTCAACGAGCAGGGAACACTGAAGCTTTCTTT.

V usage is TRBV6-2 or TRBV6-3 and J usage is TRBJ2-7; 9 bases map to TRBD1. This CDR3 spans 13 amino acids. Unmatched junction bases numbered 1, after V lost 4 bases and J lost 3 bases. Germline V gene lookup returns CDR1 MNHEY and CDR2 SVGEGT. The CDR3 reads CASSWGQGYEQYF. In DNA, the CDR3 is TGTGCCAGCAGTTGGGGACAGGGCTACGAGCAGTACTTC.

The gene calls are TRBV9 and TRBJ2-6; 10 bases line up with TRBD1. With V trimmed by 0 bases and J by 2 bases, 8 bases remained unmatched. CDR3 length: 19 amino acids. Germline values: CDR1 SGDLS, CDR2 YYNGEE. CDR3 nucleotides: TGTGCCAGCAGCGTAGTTCGGGACAGGGGAGATCCTGGGGCCAACGTCCTGACTTTC. It yields the protein CASSVVRDRGDPGANVLTF.

The CDR3, as DNA: TGTGCCAGTAGTATAGGGAGCGGGCCGCAGTATTTT. Protein: CASSIGSGPQYF. This rearrangement joins TRBV19 to TRBJ2-3; D is possibly TRBD2 (6 bases). CDR1 LNHDA and CDR2 SQIVND come from the germline V gene (reference sequence). This CDR3 contains 12 residues. The V and J ends lost 1 base and 10 bases respectively, with 9 bases between them.

This chain uses TRBV5-4 with TRBJ2-1; 8 nucleotides align to TRBD2. The germline CDR1 and CDR2 sequences are SGHNT and YYREEE (reference sequence). After removal of 6 bases from V and 1 base from J, the junction contained 3 bases not matched to a gene. The CDR3 loop spans 14 amino acids. The CDR3 sequence is CASMGGRSYNEQFF. In DNA, the CDR3 is TGTGCCAGCATGGGCGGGAGGTCCTACAATGAGCAGTTCTTC. The variable domain in full, completed from reference TRBV5-4 and TRBJ2-1, reads ETGVTQSPTHLIKTRGQQVTLRCSSQSGHNTVSWYQQALGQGPQFIFQYYREEENGRGNFPPRFSGLQFPNYSSELNVNALELDDSALYLCASMGGRSYNEQFFGPGTRLTVL.

This chain joins TRBV5-1 and TRBJ2-1; perhaps TRBD1 as D (7 bases). Trimming cost V 3 bases and J 9 bases, with 16 bases left between them. Germline-derived CDR1 and CDR2 are SGHRS and YFSETQ. The CDR3 spans 14 residues. This chain's CDR3 is CASSSGDSTPEQFF. The CDR3 region has the DNA TGCGCCAGCAGCTCGGGGGACAGTACCCCTGAGCAGTTCTTC.

The chain combines TRBV12-3 or TRBV12-4 with TRBJ1-2, with 9 bases aligning to TRBD1. Trimming at V came to 5 bases and at J to 7 bases, leaving 5 bases not matched to a gene. The CDR3 is made up of 13 amino acids. The CDR3, as DNA: TGTGCCAGCAGTGTCGGGACAGGGATTGGCTACACCTTC. It yields the protein CASSVGTGIGYTF.

The chain couples TRBV19 to TRBJ2-1; 14 positions match TRBD2. Germline V gives CDR1 LNHDA, CDR2 SQIVND (reference sequence). Trimming removed 5 bases from V and 7 bases from J; junction bases left unmatched: 7. The CDR3 spans 16 residues. In DNA form, the CDR3 reads TGTGCCAGTAGTCCCCTGGGACTAGCGGGGGCTAATGAGCAGTTCTTC. Encoded protein: CASSPLGLAGANEQFF.

The chain has TRBV7-9 and TRBJ2-1; a weak D match, TRBD1 (6 bases). The V gene's germline CDR1 is SEHNR and CDR2 FQNEAQ (reference sequence). CDR3 length equals 17 residues. V shed 1 base and J shed 1 base, with 14 bases lying between them. CDR3 sequence (DNA): TGTGCCAGCAGCTTAGGCCCGGGAAGGGGGTCCTACAATGAGCAGTTCTTC. Translated: CASSLGPGRGSYNEQFF.

The rearrangement links TRBV15 to TRBJ1-4; TRBD1 agrees at 8 bases. V lost 0 bases to trimming and J lost 7 bases; unmatched junction nucleotides: 4. Germline V gene sequence: CDR1 LNHNV, CDR2 YYDKDF (reference sequence). The CDR3 has 15 residues. This chain's CDR3 is CATSRDPGGGEKLFF. The CDR3 region has the DNA TGTGCCACCAGCAGAGATCCAGGGGGCGGTGAAAAACTGTTTTTT.

The CDR3 sequence is CASSNPGQGSPYEQYF. The CDR3 bases are TGTGCCAGTAGTAACCCAGGACAGGGAAGCCCTTACGAGCAGTACTTC. This chain joins TRBV19 and TRBJ2-7, with 8 bases matching TRBD1. The junction had 12 bases not matched to a gene; V was cut back by 4 bases and J by 4 bases. Germline values: CDR1 LNHDA, CDR2 SQIVND (reference sequence). This CDR3 has 16 amino acids.

The chain uses TRBV5-1 and TRBJ1-2, with 10 nucleotides matching TRBD1. This CDR3 region has 14 residues. The V and J ends lost 0 bases and 6 bases, in that order; junction bases with no gene match: 2. CDR1 and CDR2 (germline): SGHRS, YFSETQ. The CDR3 nucleotides are TGCGCCAGCAGCTTGGTAGGACAGGGGGATGGCTACACCTTC. Its protein is CASSLVGQGDGYTF.

The chain recombines TRBV19 with TRBJ2-4; the match to TRBD1 covers 7 bases. Germline CDR1 and CDR2: LNHDA and SQIVND (reference sequence). There are 19 residues in the CDR3. V lost 1 base to trimming and J lost 0 bases; unmatched junction nucleotides: 12. CDR3 nucleotides: TGTGCCAGTAGTATAGGTGGGACAGCCTACGAGAAAGCCAAAAACATTCAGTACTTC. It is translated as CASSIGGTAYEKAKNIQYF.

The chain carries TRBV7-3 and TRBJ2-1, with D tentatively TRBD2 (6 bases). The ends were cut back, 5 bases at V and 0 bases at J, with 17 bases in the middle. Looked up from germline, CDR1 is SGHTA and CDR2 is FQGTGA. The CDR3 contains 17 residues. The CDR3 region has the DNA TGTGCCAGCAGCCTATGGGCGACTAGAAGCTCCTACAATGAGCAGTTCTTC. Residues: CASSLWATRSSYNEQFF.

The V gene is TRBV7-6, the J gene TRBJ2-3, with D uncertain. Trimming pared 5 bases from V and 4 bases from J, leaving 13 bases between. Germline CDR1 reads SGHVS; CDR2 reads FNYEAQ. The CDR3 is 14 residues long. In DNA, the CDR3 is TGTGCCAGCAGCCCAACCCGACCTTCAGATACGCAGTATTTT. This codes for CASSPTRPSDTQYF.

The gene calls are TRBV19 and TRBJ2-2, with no clear D. The CDR3 extends over 16 amino acids. Germline V gives CDR1 LNHDA, CDR2 SQIVND (reference sequence). V lost 3 bases to trimming and J lost 2 bases, with 13 bases between them. The CDR3, as DNA: TGTGCCAGTAGTATCTTTCGGGCCACAAACACCGGGGAGCTGTTTTTT. It is translated as CASSIFRATNTGELFF.

This chain joins TRBV19 and TRBJ1-5; 7 bases fit TRBD1. Germline trimming cut 4 bases from V and 0 bases from J; bases unmatched to any gene: 9. CDR1 is LNHDA, CDR2 SQIVND, per germline (reference sequence). This CDR3 is built from 17 residues. For the CDR3, the DNA is TGTGCCAGTAGTACGCGGGACAGCCTCTATAGCAATCAGCCCCAGCATTTT. This translates into CASSTRDSLYSNQPQHF.

V and J are TRBV5-1 and TRBJ1-2; 7 bases are a match to TRBD1. The ends lost 2 bases at V and 3 bases at J; junction bases unmatched: 4. The CDR3 runs to 14 residues. Germline V gene lookup returns CDR1 SGHRS and CDR2 YFSETQ. The CDR3, as DNA: TGCGCCAGCAGCTTCTCAGGGGGGGACTATGGCTACACCTTC. Protein: CASSFSGGDYGYTF.

This clone was seen a handful of times. The V call is TRBV4-1, the J call TRBJ2-7; D not certain. Deletions cut 4 bases from V and 3 bases from J, with 10 bases between. The CDR3 loop spans 13 amino acids. Germline V CDR1 and CDR2: MGHRA, YSYEKL. The chain's CDR3 is CASSPPRGYEQYF. The CDR3 DNA reads as TGCGCCAGCAGCCCCCCCCGAGGCTACGAGCAGTACTTC.

The rearrangement joins TRBV14 to TRBJ2-3, with a possible D match to TRBD2 (5 bases). V shed 1 base and J shed 3 bases, with 23 bases lying between them. The V gene's germline CDR1 is SGHDN and CDR2 FVKESK. This CDR3 has 19 amino acids. For the CDR3, the DNA is TGTGCCAGCAGCCAAGGTGGCCATAGGTGGGAGTGGGAGACAGATACGCAGTATTTT. Its protein is CASSQGGHRWEWETDTQYF.